The clone carrying this TCR beta chain was recorded a few times. With 60 Vbeta and 13 Jbeta primers, the PCR was carried out. TCRdb keeps only in-frame clones here, not all; method: immunoSEQ multiplex PCR. The sample contains some 91,000 clones, roughly 80% of which appear only once. The entry originates in a study of cytomegalovirus exposure and HLA in healthy donors. V lost 1 base and J 4 bases, leaving 8 bases between the germline ends. The length of the CDR3 is 14 residues. The V gene's germline CDR1 is SGHRS and CDR2 YFSETQ. The specimen was PBMCs. This rearrangement joins TRBV5-1 to TRBJ1-4; the D gene is possibly TRBD1 (6 bases). The TCR comes from a man aged 35 to 55 in good health and CMV-seronegative. CDR3 in DNA: TGCGCCAGCAGCTTGCGACAGGATAATGAAAAACTGTTTTTT. It translates to CASSLRQDNEKLFF.